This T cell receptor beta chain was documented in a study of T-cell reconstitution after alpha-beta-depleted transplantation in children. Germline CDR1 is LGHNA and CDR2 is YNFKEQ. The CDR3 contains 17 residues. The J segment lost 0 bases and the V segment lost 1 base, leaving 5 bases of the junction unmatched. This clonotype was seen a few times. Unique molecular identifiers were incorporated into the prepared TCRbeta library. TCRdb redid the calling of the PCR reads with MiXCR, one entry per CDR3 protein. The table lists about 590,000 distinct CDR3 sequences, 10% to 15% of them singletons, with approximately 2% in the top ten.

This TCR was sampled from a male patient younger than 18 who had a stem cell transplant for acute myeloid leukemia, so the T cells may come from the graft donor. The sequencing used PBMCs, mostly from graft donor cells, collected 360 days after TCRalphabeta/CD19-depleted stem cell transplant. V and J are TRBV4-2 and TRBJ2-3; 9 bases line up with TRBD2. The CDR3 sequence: CASSQVDSGSSTDTQYF. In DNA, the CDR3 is TGTGCCAGCAGCCAAGTTGATAGCGGGAGTAGCACAGATACGCAGTATTTT.